These T cell receptor beta chains were read from a single sample in a study of blood T cells in healthy people across ages. TCRdb used MiXCR to reprocess the 5' RACE reads, holding one entry per CDR3 protein. The profile shows about a million distinct CDR3 sequences, under 50% of them singletons. The sample was blood. Source of these receptors: a young man in good health. CDR3s include the opening cysteine and the closing phenylalanine or tryptophan. The order of the fields is J gene, D gene, V gene, clone size, CDR3 DNA, CDR3 protein. D genes are given only for firm matches. The size entry is marked missing in some rows and otherwise reads once, few, many or a size class.

>TRBJ2-2|TRBD1|TRBV4-3|-
TGCGCCAGCAGCCAACAGGGACAGGGAAAGGTCGGGGAGCTGTTTTTT
CASSQQGQGKVGELFF
>TRBJ1-5|-|TRBV12-3/TRBV12-4|-
TGTGCCAGCAGTTCATGGCAGGATGACAATCAGCCCCAGCATTTT
CASSSWQDDNQPQHF
>TRBJ1-4|-|TRBV7-8|-
TGTGCCAGCAGCTTAGCAGTCGGACAGACAAGTGAAAAACTGTTTTTT
CASSLAVGQTSEKLFF
>TRBJ2-3|-|TRBV7-8|many
TGTGCCGGAGGCAGCCCTCGCCCAGATACGCAGTATTTT
CAGGSPRPDTQYF
>TRBJ2-7|-|TRBV7-9|few
TGTGCCAGCAGTCCGAGGGACGGGCCCGTCCACGAGCAGTACTTC
CASSPRDGPVHEQYF
>TRBJ2-1|-|TRBV5-1|-
TGCGCCAGCAGCTTGGGTCAGGTCCCCTACAATGAGCAGTTCTTC
CASSLGQVPYNEQFF
>TRBJ2-5|TRBD2|TRBV6-5|-
TGTGCCAGCAGTCCAAGCGGGGGAAGCCAAGAGACCCAGTACTTC
CASSPSGGSQETQYF
>TRBJ2-7|TRBD1|TRBV5-1|-
TGCGCCAGCAGCGTGCGGCCGGGACAGGCGACTTCAATGTCCTCCTACGAGCAGTACTTC
CASSVRPGQATSMSSYEQYF
>TRBJ1-2|-|TRBV3-1|-
TGTGCCAGCAGCCAAAGCCATGGCTACACCTTC
CASSQSHGYTF
>TRBJ2-5|-|TRBV29-1|-
TGCAGCGGTGAGACAGTGGGCCAAGAGACCCAGTACTTC
CSGETVGQETQYF
>TRBJ2-7|-|TRBV4-2|many
TGTGCCAGCAGCCAAGATCTTGGCTACGAGCAGTACTTC
CASSQDLGYEQYF
>TRBJ2-7|-|TRBV5-6|few
TGTGCCAGCAGCTTGAGGTCGTTCGGACCACCCGAGCAGTACTTC
CASSLRSFGPPEQYF
>TRBJ2-1|-|TRBV7-2|few
TGTGCCAGCAGCGACCGGTCTTGGGGACATGAGCAGTTCTTC
CASSDRSWGHEQFF
>TRBJ2-5|-|TRBV20-1|few
TGCAGTGCTAGAGAAAGGAATACCCAAGAGACCCAGTACTTC
CSARERNTQETQYF
>TRBJ1-2|-|TRBV6-6|few
TGTGCCAGCAGTTACGCAGAGGAGTGGGGCTACACCTTC
CASSYAEEWGYTF
>TRBJ1-4|-|TRBV12-3/TRBV12-4|few
TGTGCCAGCAGTTTGGACGGGTTTAATGAAAAACTGTTTTTT
CASSLDGFNEKLFF
>TRBJ2-6|-|TRBV4-2|-
TGTGCCAGCAGTCATATCGGAAGCAGAATGATCCCTGGGGCCAACGTCCTGACTTTC
CASSHIGSRMIPGANVLTF
>TRBJ2-3|-|TRBV5-4|few
TGTGCCAGCAGCGCACAACAGGGTCGAGATACGCAGTATTTT
CASSAQQGRDTQYF
>TRBJ2-3|TRBD1|TRBV27|once
TGTGCCAGCAGTTACGGGACAGACACAGATACGCAGTATTTT
CASSYGTDTDTQYF
>TRBJ1-1|TRBD1|TRBV7-2|-
TGTGCCAGCAGCTTAGATGCAGGGGGAGTCACTGAAGCTTTCTTT
CASSLDAGGVTEAFF
>TRBJ1-5|-|TRBV27|-
TGTGCCAGCAGACCGGGTTGGAGCAATCAGCCCCAGCATTTT
CASRPGWSNQPQHF
>TRBJ2-7|-|TRBV12-3/TRBV12-4|-
TGTACCAGCAGTTCCACGGTCCGCAACGAGCAGTACTTC
CTSSSTVRNEQYF
>TRBJ1-1|-|TRBV20-1|-
TGCAGTGCGCCGATCCCTGGGGGGAACACTGAAGCTTTCTTT
CSAPIPGGNTEAFF
>TRBJ2-7|TRBD2|TRBV20-1|few
TGCAGTGCTAGAGATCGAGCGGGGCTTTACGAGCAGTACTTC
CSARDRAGLYEQYF
>TRBJ2-7|TRBD2|TRBV20-1|-
TGCAGTGCTAGAGGAGGCGCGGGGGAGTACAATGAGCAGTACTTC
CSARGGAGEYNEQYF
>TRBJ2-5|-|TRBV15|-
TGTGCCACCAGCAGAGATAGGGGCCTGGGGAAGCAGTACTTC
CATSRDRGLGKQYF